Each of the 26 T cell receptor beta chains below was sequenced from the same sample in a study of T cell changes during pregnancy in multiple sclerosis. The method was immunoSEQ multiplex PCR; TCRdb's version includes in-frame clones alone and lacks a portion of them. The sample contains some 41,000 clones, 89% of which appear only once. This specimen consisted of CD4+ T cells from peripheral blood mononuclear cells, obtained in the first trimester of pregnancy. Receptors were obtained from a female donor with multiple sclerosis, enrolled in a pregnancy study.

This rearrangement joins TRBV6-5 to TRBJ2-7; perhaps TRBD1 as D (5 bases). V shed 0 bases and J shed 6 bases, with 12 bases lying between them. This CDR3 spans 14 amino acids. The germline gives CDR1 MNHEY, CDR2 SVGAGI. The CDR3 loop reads CASSYSLGVPEQYF. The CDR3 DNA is TGTGCCAGCAGTTACTCGTTAGGGGTACCCGAGCAGTACTTC.

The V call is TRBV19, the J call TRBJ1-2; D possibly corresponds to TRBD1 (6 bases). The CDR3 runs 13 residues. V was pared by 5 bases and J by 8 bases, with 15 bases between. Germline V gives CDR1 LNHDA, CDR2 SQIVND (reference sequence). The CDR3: CASSLRSGDGYTF. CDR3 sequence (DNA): TGTGCCAGTAGTCTAAGATCAGGGGACGGCTACACCTTC.

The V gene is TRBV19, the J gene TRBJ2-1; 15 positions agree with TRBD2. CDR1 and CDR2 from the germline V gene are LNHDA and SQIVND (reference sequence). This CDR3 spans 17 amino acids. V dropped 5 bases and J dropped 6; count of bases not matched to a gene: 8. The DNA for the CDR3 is TGTGCCAGTAGTGCGTGGACTAGCGGGGGGGCGGGCAATGAGCAGTTCTTC. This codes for CASSAWTSGGAGNEQFF.

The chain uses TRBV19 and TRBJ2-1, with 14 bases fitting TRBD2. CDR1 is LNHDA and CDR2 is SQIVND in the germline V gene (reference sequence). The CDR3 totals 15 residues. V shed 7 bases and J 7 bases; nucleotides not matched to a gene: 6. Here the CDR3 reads CASKVGTSGRNEQFF. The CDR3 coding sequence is TGTGCCAGTAAGGTAGGGACTAGCGGGAGAAATGAGCAGTTCTTC.

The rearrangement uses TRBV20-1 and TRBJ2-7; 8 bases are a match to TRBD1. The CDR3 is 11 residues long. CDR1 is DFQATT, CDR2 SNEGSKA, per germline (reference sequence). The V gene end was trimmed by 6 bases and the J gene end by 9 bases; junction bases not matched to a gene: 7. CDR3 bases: TGCAGTGCCTCTCAGGGGGCGGGGCAGTACTTC. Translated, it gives CSASQGAGQYF.

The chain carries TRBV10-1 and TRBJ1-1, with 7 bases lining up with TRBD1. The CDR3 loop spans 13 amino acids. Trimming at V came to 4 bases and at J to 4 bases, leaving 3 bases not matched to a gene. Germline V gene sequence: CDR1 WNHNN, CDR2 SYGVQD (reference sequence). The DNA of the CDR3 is TGCGCCAGCAGTGCTTACAGGGGCACTGAAGCTTTCTTT. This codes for CASSAYRGTEAFF.

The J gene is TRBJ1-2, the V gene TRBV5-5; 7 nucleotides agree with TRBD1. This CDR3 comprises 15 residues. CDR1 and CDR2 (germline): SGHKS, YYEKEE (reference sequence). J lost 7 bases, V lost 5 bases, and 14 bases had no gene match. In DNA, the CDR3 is TGTGCCAGCAGTTTAACCGGGACAGTCGTAGGTGGCTACACCTTC. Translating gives CASSLTGTVVGGYTF.

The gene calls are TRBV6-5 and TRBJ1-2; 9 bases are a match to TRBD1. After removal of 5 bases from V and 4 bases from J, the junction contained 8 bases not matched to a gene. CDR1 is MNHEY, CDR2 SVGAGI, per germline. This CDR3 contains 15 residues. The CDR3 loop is CASSPGPGQGYGYTF. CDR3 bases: TGTGCCAGCAGTCCGGGACCGGGACAGGGCTATGGCTACACCTTC.

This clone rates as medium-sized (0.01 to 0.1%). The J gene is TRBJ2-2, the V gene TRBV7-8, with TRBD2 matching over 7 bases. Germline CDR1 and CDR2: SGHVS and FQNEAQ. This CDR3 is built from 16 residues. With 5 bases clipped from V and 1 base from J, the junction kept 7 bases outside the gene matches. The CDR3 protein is CASSPRTSRNTGELFF. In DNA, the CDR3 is TGTGCCAGCAGCCCCAGGACTAGTCGGAACACCGGGGAGCTGTTTTTT.

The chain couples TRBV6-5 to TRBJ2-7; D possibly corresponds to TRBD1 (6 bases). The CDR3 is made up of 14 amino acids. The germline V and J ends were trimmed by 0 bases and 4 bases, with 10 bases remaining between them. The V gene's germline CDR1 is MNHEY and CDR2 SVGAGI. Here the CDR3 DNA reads TGTGCCAGCAGTTACTCGACAGGACCTTACGAGCAGTACTTC. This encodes CASSYSTGPYEQYF.

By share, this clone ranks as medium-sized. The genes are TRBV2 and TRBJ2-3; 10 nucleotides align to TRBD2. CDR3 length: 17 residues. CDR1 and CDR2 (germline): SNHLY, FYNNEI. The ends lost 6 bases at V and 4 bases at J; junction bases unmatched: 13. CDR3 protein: CASRRLSSGRTSDTQYF. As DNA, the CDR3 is TGTGCCAGCAGACGGCTTAGTAGCGGGAGGACCTCAGATACGCAGTATTTT.

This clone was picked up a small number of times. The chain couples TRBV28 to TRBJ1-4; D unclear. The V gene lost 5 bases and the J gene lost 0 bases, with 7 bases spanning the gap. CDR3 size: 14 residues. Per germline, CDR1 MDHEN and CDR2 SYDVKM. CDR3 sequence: CASSRTATNEKLFF. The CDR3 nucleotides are TGTGCCAGCAGTCGAACAGCAACTAATGAAAAACTGTTTTTT.

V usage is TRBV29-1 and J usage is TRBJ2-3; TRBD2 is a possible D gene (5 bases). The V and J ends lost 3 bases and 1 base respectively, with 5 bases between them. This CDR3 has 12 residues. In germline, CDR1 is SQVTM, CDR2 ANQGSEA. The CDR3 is CSVEEGTDTQYF. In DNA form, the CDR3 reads TGCAGCGTTGAGGAGGGCACAGATACGCAGTATTTT.

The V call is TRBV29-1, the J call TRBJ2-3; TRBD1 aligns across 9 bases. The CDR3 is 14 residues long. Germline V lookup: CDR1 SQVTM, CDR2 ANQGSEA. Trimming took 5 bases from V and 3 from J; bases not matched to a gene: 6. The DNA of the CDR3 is TGCAGCGTTTTCGGGACAGGGCATACAGATACGCAGTATTTT. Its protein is CSVFGTGHTDTQYF.

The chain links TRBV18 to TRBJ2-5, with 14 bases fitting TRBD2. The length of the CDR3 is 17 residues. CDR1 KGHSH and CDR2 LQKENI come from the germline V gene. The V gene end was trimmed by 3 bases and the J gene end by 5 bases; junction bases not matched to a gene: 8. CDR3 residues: CASSPRGLAGGSETQYF. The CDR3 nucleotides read TGTGCCAGCTCACCCCGCGGACTAGCGGGAGGATCGGAGACCCAGTACTTC.

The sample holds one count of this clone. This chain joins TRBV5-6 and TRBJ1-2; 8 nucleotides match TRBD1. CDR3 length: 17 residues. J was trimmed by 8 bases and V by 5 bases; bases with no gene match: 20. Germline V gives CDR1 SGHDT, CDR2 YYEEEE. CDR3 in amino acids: CASRFPYDRGSLYGYTF. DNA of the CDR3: TGTGCCAGCAGGTTCCCCTATGACAGGGGTAGTCTCTACGGCTACACCTTC.

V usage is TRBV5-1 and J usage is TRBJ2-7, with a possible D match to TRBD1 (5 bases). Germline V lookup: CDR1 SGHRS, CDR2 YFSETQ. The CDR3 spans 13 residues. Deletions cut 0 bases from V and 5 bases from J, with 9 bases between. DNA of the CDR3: TGCGCCAGCAGCTTGGGCGACAGCGACGAGCAGTACTTC. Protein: CASSLGDSDEQYF.

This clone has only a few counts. CDR3 DNA: TGTGCCAGCTCACCACCGGCTTCTCGACAGCAATACTCTTTAACCTACGAGCAGTACTTC. This gives the protein CASSPPASRQQYSLTYEQYF. The chain employs TRBV18 and TRBJ2-7; the D gene is possibly TRBD1 (5 bases). Trimming left V 0 bases short and J 2 bases short, with 26 bases between. Germline CDR1 reads KGHSH; CDR2 reads LQKENI. The CDR3 is 20 amino acids.

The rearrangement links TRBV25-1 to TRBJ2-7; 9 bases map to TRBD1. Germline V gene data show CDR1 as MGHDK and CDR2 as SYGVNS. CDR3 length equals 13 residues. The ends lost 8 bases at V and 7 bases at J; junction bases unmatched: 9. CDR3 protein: CASSGTGTEEQYF. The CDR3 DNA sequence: TGTGCCAGCTCCGGGACAGGGACTGAAGAGCAGTACTTC.

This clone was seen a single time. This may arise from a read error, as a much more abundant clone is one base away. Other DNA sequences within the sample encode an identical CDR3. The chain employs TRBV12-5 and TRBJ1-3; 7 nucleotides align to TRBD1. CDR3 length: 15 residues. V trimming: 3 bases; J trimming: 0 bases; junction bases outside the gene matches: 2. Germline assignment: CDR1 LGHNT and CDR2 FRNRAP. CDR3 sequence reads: CASGFGTVSGNTIYF. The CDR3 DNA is TGTGCTAGTGGTTTCGGGACAGTCTCTGGAAACACCATATATTTT.

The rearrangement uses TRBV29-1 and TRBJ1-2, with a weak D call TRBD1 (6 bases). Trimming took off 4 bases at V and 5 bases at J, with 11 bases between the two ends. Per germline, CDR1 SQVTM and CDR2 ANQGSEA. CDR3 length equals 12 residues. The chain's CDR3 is CSVVRGSYGYTF. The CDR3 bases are TGCAGCGTTGTCAGGGGTAGTTATGGCTACACCTTC.

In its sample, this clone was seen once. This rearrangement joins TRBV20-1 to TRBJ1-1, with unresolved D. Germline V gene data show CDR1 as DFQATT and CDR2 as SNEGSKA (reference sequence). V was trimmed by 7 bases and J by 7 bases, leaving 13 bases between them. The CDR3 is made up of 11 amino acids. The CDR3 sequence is CSVPGLSEAFF. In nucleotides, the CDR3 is TGCAGTGTTCCGGGTTTAAGTGAAGCTTTCTTT.

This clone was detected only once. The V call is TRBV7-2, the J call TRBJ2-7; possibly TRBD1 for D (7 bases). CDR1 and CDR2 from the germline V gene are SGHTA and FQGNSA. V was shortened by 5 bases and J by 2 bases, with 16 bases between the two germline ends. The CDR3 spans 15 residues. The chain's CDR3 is CASSPGGNRPYEQYF. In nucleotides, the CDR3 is TGTGCCAGCAGCCCAGGGGGGAATCGACCCTACGAGCAGTACTTC.

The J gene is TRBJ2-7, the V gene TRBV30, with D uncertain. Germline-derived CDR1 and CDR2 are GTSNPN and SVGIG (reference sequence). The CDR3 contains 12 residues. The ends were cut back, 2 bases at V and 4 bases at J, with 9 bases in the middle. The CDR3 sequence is CAWSKAEYEQYF. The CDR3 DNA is TGTGCCTGGAGTAAGGCGGAATACGAGCAGTACTTC. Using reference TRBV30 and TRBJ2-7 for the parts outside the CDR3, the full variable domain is SQTIHQWPATLVQPVGSPLSLECTVEGTSNPNLYWYRQAAGRGLQLLFYSVGIGQISSEVPQNLSASRPQDRQFILSSKKLLLSDSGFYLCAWSKAEYEQYFGPGTRLTVT.

The CDR3 nucleotides are TGTGCCAGCAGCTTAGATCTTGACTATGGCTACACCTTC. It is translated as CASSLDLDYGYTF. The rearrangement uses TRBV7-2 and TRBJ1-2; D ambiguous. The CDR3 sequence is 13 residues long. The germline gives CDR1 SGHTA, CDR2 FQGNSA. V was shortened by 1 base and J by 3 bases, with 6 bases between the two germline ends.

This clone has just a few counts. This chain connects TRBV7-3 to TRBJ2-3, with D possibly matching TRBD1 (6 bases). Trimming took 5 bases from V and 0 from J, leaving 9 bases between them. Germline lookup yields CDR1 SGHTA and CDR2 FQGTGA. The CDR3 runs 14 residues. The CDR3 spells CASSPGASTDTQYF. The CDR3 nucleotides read TGTGCCAGCAGCCCAGGGGCCAGCACAGATACGCAGTATTTT.